This note documents a single T cell receptor (beta chain) sequence. Profiling relied on immunoSEQ multiplex PCR, and the TCRdb table lists in-frame clones only, not all of them. This sample has about 130,000 clones; about 88% occur once, and the top ten carry roughly 3.2%. Germline trimming cut 3 bases from V and 1 base from J; bases unmatched to any gene: 10. Germline lookup yields CDR1 MNHEY and CDR2 SMNVEV (reference sequence). The CDR3 sequence is 17 residues long. The sample is drawn from a study of control samples from healthy donors and cancer patients. The sample taken for sequencing was blood. This sequence was found in a man aged 50 or older in good health. This chain uses TRBV27 with TRBJ2-3, with 7 bases that match TRBD1. CDR3 amino acids: CASSFFDREHGTDTQYF. CDR3 sequence (DNA): TGTGCCAGCAGTTTCTTCGACAGGGAGCATGGCACAGATACGCAGTATTTT.